These 15 T cell receptor beta chains were all obtained from the same sample, sequenced in a study of cytomegalovirus exposure and HLA in healthy donors. In the PCR, 60 Vbeta and 13 Jbeta primers were used. The protocol was immunoSEQ multiplex PCR, while the TCRdb copy is restricted to in-frame clones and leaves out a portion. The table lists roughly 71,000 clones, 60% to 65% of them singletons. The sample consisted of PBMCs. The receptor source for this set is a man under 40 in good health and CMV-seronegative.

V and J are TRBV5-6 and TRBJ2-3, with a weak D call TRBD2 (6 bases). With 2 bases removed from V and 4 bases from J, the gap between germline ends came to 8 bases. In germline, CDR1 is SGHDT, CDR2 YYEEEE. This CDR3 is 13 amino acids long. The CDR3 sequence: CASSLLAADTQYF. CDR3 nucleotides: TGTGCCAGCAGCTTACTAGCCGCAGATACGCAGTATTTT.

V is TRBV30 and J is TRBJ1-3, with D unclear. The length of the CDR3 is 15 residues. Trimming stripped 3 bases from V and 4 bases from J, with 16 bases between. Germline V gives CDR1 GTSNPN, CDR2 SVGIG (reference sequence). The CDR3 DNA follows: TGTGCCTGGAGCGCAAACTCCCTCTCCGGAAACACCATATATTTT. This sequence encodes CAWSANSLSGNTIYF.

This chain joins TRBV7-9 and TRBJ1-5, with 8 bases that match TRBD1. V trimming: 4 bases; J trimming: 6 bases; junction bases outside the gene matches: 5. From germline, CDR1 is SEHNR and CDR2 FQNEAQ (reference sequence). This CDR3 is built from 14 residues. The CDR3: CASSSTGETQPQHF. In DNA, the CDR3 is TGTGCCAGCAGCTCGACAGGGGAAACTCAGCCCCAGCATTTT.

V usage is TRBV7-9 and J usage is TRBJ2-7; 8 bases map to TRBD1. CDR1 is SEHNR, CDR2 FQNEAQ, per germline (reference sequence). The CDR3 totals 16 residues. The ends lost 1 base at V and 2 bases at J; junction bases unmatched: 7. CDR3 loop: CASSLGGQAPTYEQYF. The CDR3 DNA is TGTGCCAGCAGCTTAGGGGGACAGGCCCCTACCTACGAGCAGTACTTC.

This clone was counted once. This sequence joins TRBV11-1 and TRBJ1-1; D is possibly TRBD1 (5 bases). This CDR3 has 16 amino acids. Germline V gene data show CDR1 as SGHAT and CDR2 as FQDESV (reference sequence). Trimming stripped 5 bases from V and 1 base from J, with 17 bases between. The CDR3 DNA reads as TGTGCCAGCAGCCAACAGGTGGACACCCCGAACACTGAAGCTTTCTTT. Translating it yields CASSQQVDTPNTEAFF.

This clone was counted once. The rearrangement uses TRBV15 and TRBJ2-5; D is perhaps TRBD2 (5 bases). The CDR3 is 14 residues long. Germline lookup yields CDR1 LNHNV and CDR2 YYDKDF (reference sequence). Trimming removed 0 bases from V and 5 bases from J, with 10 bases in between. CDR3 amino acids: CATSREVRRETQYF. CDR3 coding DNA: TGTGCCACCAGCAGAGAAGTCAGGAGGGAGACCCAGTACTTC. The full variable domain, completed using reference TRBV15 and TRBJ2-5, is DAMVIQNPRYQVTQFGKPVTLSCSQTLNHNVMYWYQQKSSQAPKLLFHYYDKDFNNEADTPDNFQSRRPNTSFCFLDIRSPGLGDTAMYLCATSREVRRETQYFGPGTRLLVL.

This clone was picked up a small number of times. CDR3 in DNA: TGTGCTAGTGGTCCTGTATATCCCTACTACGAGCAGTACTTC. The encoded protein is CASGPVYPYYEQYF. V and J are TRBV12-5 and TRBJ2-7, with unresolved D. Germline loops: CDR1 LGHNT, CDR2 FRNRAP. There are 14 residues in the CDR3. V lost 5 bases, J lost 3 bases, and 14 bases lay in between.

This clone was recorded a few times. The rearrangement uses TRBV29-1 and TRBJ2-7; 11 nucleotides align to TRBD1. CDR1 and CDR2 from the germline V gene are SQVTM and ANQGSEA. CDR3 length equals 14 residues. The junction had 2 bases not matched to a gene; V was cut back by 4 bases and J by 0 bases. CDR3 sequence (DNA): TGCAGCGTTGGCGGGACAGGGGGCTCCTACGAGCAGTACTTC. Encoded protein: CSVGGTGGSYEQYF.

This CDR3 reads CASSESGDMGIYGYTF. The DNA of the CDR3 is TGTGCCAGCAGTGAATCGGGGGATATGGGGATCTATGGCTACACCTTC. The rearrangement links TRBV25-1 to TRBJ1-2; weak D call: TRBD1 (5 bases). V dropped 1 base and J dropped 4 bases, with 16 bases sitting between them. Germline CDR1 MGHDK, CDR2 SYGVNS. This CDR3 comprises 16 residues.

This clone was detected once. The chain links TRBV6-1 to TRBJ2-5, with TRBD2 matching 10 bases. The better agreement between TRBJ2-7 and the DNA end casts doubt on the J call. This CDR3 spans 15 amino acids. The germline CDR1 and CDR2 sequences are MNHNS and SASEGT. The CDR3 DNA is TGTGCCAGCAGTGCAGGACTAGCGGACTCCTACGAGCAGTACTTC. It is translated as CASSAGLADSYEQYF.

The V gene is TRBV5-6, the J gene TRBJ2-7; 7 positions match TRBD2. The V gene end was trimmed by 6 bases and the J gene end by 11 bases; junction bases not matched to a gene: 11. This CDR3 region has 12 residues. Germline V gene sequence: CDR1 SGHDT, CDR2 YYEEEE. In nucleotides, the CDR3 is TGTGCCAGCACCTGGGGAGGGTTGGAGGAGTACTTC. The encoded protein is CASTWGGLEEYF.

V usage is TRBV21-1 and J usage is TRBJ1-1. TRBV21-1 is classified as a pseudogene. The CDR3 covers 14 residues. CDR3 sequence: CASRDEEVNTEAFF. The CDR3 DNA sequence: TGTGCCAGCAGGGACGAGGAGGTGAACACTGAAGCTTTCTTT.

This clone has more than one count but fewer than ten. The V call is TRBV6-4, the J call TRBJ2-3; TRBD2 matches at 11 bases. With 0 bases clipped from V and 2 bases from J, the junction kept 1 base outside the gene matches. This CDR3 has 16 residues. The germline V gene encodes CDR1 MRHNA and CDR2 SNTAGT. CDR3 residues: CASSDSSGGATDTQYF. For the CDR3, the DNA is TGTGCCAGCAGTGACTCTAGCGGGGGGGCCACAGATACGCAGTATTTT.

J is TRBJ1-5 and V is TRBV13; the D is unclear. Per the germline V gene, CDR1 is PRHDT and CDR2 is FYEKMQ (reference sequence). Trimming took 2 bases from V and 6 from J, leaving 20 bases between them. The CDR3 length is 17 residues. The CDR3 here is CASSLSVRENRGQPQHF. As DNA, the CDR3 is TGTGCCAGCAGCTTATCCGTTCGGGAGAATCGGGGTCAGCCCCAGCATTTT.

V and J are TRBV7-8 and TRBJ1-1; tentatively, D is TRBD1 (6 bases). V dropped 1 base and J dropped 4 bases, with 16 bases sitting between them. This CDR3 is built from 16 residues. Germline CDR1 reads SGHVS; CDR2 reads FQNEAQ. In DNA form, the CDR3 reads TGTGCCAGCAGCTTAGAAGGGGGTTCCTTAACCACTGAAGCTTTCTTT. Amino acids: CASSLEGGSLTTEAFF.